The rows below give T cell receptor beta chains drawn from one sample of a study of vaccination effects on CD4 cells after COVID-19. Their target antigens are unknown. Using immunoSEQ multiplex PCR, the repertoire was profiled, and TCRdb retains in-frame clones only, with some absent. The profile shows some 79,000 clones, approximately 74% of them singletons. The sample consisted of CD4+ T cells from PBMCs cultured with HCoV-229E spike peptides, taken before COVID-19 vaccination. All receptors derive from a human donor who received a COVID-19 vaccine. Each CDR3 is given with its conserved first and last residue. D genes are given only for firm matches. Expanded clones get a size class; other rows say once, few or many, or leave the size out.

abundance: few; d_gene: NA; j_gene: TRBJ2-3; v_gene: TRBV7-3; CDR3nt: TGTGCCAGCGCCCTGGGGACGGACGCAGATACGCAGTATTTT; CDR3aa: CASALGTDADTQYF
abundance: NA; d_gene: NA; j_gene: TRBJ2-5; v_gene: TRBV7-2; CDR3nt: TGTGCCAGCAGCTATGGGGTAGAGACCCAGTACTTC; CDR3aa: CASSYGVETQYF
abundance: NA; d_gene: TRBD1; j_gene: TRBJ1-1; v_gene: TRBV6-5; CDR3nt: TGTGCCAGTGGAGGGGACAGGGCCCAGGACACTGAAGCTTTCTTT; CDR3aa: CASGGDRAQDTEAFF
abundance: few; d_gene: NA; j_gene: TRBJ1-6; v_gene: TRBV12-3/TRBV12-4; CDR3nt: TGTGCCAGCAGCCGCTCCTATAATTCACCCCTCCACTTT; CDR3aa: CASSRSYNSPLHF
abundance: NA; d_gene: TRBD1; j_gene: TRBJ2-1; v_gene: TRBV5-1; CDR3nt: TGCGCCAGCAGCTTGGCCGGGACAGGGGGCCTTGAGCAGTTCTTC; CDR3aa: CASSLAGTGGLEQFF
abundance: NA; d_gene: NA; j_gene: TRBJ2-2; v_gene: TRBV5-1; CDR3nt: TGCGCCAGCAGCTTGGTATCGGGGTCCGGGGAGCTGTTTTTT; CDR3aa: CASSLVSGSGELFF
abundance: NA; d_gene: TRBD1; j_gene: TRBJ2-2; v_gene: TRBV19; CDR3nt: TGTGCCAGTAGTTCTCGGGACAGGGCAATCGGGGAGCTGTTTTTT; CDR3aa: CASSSRDRAIGELFF
abundance: NA; d_gene: NA; j_gene: TRBJ2-3; v_gene: TRBV10-3; CDR3nt: TGTGCCATCAGTGAGTCGGTGGGGAACACAGATACGCAGTATTTT; CDR3aa: CAISESVGNTDTQYF
abundance: NA; d_gene: NA; j_gene: TRBJ1-3; v_gene: TRBV29-1; CDR3nt: TGCAGCGTCGACACTGGGGGTGGAAACACCATATATTTT; CDR3aa: CSVDTGGGNTIYF
abundance: NA; d_gene: NA; j_gene: TRBJ1-1; v_gene: TRBV28; CDR3nt: TGTGCCAGCAGACACGGCGGCGGGTTTTTAACTGAAGCTTTCTTT; CDR3aa: CASRHGGGFLTEAFF
abundance: NA; d_gene: NA; j_gene: TRBJ2-5; v_gene: TRBV30; CDR3nt: TGTGCCTGGACAGTTGGTCAGCAGAGAGAGACCCAGTACTTC; CDR3aa: CAWTVGQQRETQYF
abundance: few; d_gene: NA; j_gene: TRBJ1-4; v_gene: TRBV4-1; CDR3nt: TGCGCCAGCAGCCAAGTTGGGCCCCGACAGATCCAAAATGAAAAACTGTTTTTT; CDR3aa: CASSQVGPRQIQNEKLFF
abundance: few; d_gene: TRBD1; j_gene: TRBJ1-1; v_gene: TRBV5-4; CDR3nt: TGTGCCAGCAGCTTGGGACAGGGTGAAGCTTTCTTT; CDR3aa: CASSLGQGEAFF